The clone carrying this T cell receptor beta chain qualifies as medium-sized (0.01 to 0.1%). Its target is unknown. Using its own MiXCR run on the 5' RACE reads, TCRdb lists one record per CDR3 protein. The sample shows approximately 23,000 distinct CDR3 sequences, 30% of them seen only once. Overall study results and limits: Whole repertoires were not studied in the larger cohort, only one V-J beta rearrangement.

The CDR3 is 15 residues long. With V trimmed by 0 bases and J by 9 bases, 7 bases remained unmatched. Germline CDR1 reads SGHRS; CDR2 reads YFSETQ. The V call is TRBV5-1, the J call TRBJ2-1, with 9 bases aligning to TRBD2. Sequenced material: tumor-infiltrating naive CD4+ T cells sorted from the breast tumor. Specified subset: naive CD4+ T cells, CD4+CD45RA+CD25-. The source is a female donor with breast cancer. The chain's CDR3 is CASSLALAGEVEQFF. CDR3 DNA: TGCGCCAGCAGCTTGGCCTTAGCGGGAGAGGTTGAGCAGTTCTTC.